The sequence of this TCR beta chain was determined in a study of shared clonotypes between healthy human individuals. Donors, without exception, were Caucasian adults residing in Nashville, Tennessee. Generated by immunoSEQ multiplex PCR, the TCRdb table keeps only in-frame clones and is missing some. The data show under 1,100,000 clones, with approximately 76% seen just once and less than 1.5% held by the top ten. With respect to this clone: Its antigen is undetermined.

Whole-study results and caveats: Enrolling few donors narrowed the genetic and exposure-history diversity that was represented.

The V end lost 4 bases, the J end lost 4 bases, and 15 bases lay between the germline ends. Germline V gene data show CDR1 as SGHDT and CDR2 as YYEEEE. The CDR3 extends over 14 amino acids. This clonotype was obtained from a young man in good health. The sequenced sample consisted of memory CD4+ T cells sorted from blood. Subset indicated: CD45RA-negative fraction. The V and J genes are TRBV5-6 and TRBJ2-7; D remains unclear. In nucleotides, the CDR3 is TGTGCCAGCAGCGTACATGCGGTTCGATACGAGCAGTACTTC. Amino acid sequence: CASSVHAVRYEQYF.